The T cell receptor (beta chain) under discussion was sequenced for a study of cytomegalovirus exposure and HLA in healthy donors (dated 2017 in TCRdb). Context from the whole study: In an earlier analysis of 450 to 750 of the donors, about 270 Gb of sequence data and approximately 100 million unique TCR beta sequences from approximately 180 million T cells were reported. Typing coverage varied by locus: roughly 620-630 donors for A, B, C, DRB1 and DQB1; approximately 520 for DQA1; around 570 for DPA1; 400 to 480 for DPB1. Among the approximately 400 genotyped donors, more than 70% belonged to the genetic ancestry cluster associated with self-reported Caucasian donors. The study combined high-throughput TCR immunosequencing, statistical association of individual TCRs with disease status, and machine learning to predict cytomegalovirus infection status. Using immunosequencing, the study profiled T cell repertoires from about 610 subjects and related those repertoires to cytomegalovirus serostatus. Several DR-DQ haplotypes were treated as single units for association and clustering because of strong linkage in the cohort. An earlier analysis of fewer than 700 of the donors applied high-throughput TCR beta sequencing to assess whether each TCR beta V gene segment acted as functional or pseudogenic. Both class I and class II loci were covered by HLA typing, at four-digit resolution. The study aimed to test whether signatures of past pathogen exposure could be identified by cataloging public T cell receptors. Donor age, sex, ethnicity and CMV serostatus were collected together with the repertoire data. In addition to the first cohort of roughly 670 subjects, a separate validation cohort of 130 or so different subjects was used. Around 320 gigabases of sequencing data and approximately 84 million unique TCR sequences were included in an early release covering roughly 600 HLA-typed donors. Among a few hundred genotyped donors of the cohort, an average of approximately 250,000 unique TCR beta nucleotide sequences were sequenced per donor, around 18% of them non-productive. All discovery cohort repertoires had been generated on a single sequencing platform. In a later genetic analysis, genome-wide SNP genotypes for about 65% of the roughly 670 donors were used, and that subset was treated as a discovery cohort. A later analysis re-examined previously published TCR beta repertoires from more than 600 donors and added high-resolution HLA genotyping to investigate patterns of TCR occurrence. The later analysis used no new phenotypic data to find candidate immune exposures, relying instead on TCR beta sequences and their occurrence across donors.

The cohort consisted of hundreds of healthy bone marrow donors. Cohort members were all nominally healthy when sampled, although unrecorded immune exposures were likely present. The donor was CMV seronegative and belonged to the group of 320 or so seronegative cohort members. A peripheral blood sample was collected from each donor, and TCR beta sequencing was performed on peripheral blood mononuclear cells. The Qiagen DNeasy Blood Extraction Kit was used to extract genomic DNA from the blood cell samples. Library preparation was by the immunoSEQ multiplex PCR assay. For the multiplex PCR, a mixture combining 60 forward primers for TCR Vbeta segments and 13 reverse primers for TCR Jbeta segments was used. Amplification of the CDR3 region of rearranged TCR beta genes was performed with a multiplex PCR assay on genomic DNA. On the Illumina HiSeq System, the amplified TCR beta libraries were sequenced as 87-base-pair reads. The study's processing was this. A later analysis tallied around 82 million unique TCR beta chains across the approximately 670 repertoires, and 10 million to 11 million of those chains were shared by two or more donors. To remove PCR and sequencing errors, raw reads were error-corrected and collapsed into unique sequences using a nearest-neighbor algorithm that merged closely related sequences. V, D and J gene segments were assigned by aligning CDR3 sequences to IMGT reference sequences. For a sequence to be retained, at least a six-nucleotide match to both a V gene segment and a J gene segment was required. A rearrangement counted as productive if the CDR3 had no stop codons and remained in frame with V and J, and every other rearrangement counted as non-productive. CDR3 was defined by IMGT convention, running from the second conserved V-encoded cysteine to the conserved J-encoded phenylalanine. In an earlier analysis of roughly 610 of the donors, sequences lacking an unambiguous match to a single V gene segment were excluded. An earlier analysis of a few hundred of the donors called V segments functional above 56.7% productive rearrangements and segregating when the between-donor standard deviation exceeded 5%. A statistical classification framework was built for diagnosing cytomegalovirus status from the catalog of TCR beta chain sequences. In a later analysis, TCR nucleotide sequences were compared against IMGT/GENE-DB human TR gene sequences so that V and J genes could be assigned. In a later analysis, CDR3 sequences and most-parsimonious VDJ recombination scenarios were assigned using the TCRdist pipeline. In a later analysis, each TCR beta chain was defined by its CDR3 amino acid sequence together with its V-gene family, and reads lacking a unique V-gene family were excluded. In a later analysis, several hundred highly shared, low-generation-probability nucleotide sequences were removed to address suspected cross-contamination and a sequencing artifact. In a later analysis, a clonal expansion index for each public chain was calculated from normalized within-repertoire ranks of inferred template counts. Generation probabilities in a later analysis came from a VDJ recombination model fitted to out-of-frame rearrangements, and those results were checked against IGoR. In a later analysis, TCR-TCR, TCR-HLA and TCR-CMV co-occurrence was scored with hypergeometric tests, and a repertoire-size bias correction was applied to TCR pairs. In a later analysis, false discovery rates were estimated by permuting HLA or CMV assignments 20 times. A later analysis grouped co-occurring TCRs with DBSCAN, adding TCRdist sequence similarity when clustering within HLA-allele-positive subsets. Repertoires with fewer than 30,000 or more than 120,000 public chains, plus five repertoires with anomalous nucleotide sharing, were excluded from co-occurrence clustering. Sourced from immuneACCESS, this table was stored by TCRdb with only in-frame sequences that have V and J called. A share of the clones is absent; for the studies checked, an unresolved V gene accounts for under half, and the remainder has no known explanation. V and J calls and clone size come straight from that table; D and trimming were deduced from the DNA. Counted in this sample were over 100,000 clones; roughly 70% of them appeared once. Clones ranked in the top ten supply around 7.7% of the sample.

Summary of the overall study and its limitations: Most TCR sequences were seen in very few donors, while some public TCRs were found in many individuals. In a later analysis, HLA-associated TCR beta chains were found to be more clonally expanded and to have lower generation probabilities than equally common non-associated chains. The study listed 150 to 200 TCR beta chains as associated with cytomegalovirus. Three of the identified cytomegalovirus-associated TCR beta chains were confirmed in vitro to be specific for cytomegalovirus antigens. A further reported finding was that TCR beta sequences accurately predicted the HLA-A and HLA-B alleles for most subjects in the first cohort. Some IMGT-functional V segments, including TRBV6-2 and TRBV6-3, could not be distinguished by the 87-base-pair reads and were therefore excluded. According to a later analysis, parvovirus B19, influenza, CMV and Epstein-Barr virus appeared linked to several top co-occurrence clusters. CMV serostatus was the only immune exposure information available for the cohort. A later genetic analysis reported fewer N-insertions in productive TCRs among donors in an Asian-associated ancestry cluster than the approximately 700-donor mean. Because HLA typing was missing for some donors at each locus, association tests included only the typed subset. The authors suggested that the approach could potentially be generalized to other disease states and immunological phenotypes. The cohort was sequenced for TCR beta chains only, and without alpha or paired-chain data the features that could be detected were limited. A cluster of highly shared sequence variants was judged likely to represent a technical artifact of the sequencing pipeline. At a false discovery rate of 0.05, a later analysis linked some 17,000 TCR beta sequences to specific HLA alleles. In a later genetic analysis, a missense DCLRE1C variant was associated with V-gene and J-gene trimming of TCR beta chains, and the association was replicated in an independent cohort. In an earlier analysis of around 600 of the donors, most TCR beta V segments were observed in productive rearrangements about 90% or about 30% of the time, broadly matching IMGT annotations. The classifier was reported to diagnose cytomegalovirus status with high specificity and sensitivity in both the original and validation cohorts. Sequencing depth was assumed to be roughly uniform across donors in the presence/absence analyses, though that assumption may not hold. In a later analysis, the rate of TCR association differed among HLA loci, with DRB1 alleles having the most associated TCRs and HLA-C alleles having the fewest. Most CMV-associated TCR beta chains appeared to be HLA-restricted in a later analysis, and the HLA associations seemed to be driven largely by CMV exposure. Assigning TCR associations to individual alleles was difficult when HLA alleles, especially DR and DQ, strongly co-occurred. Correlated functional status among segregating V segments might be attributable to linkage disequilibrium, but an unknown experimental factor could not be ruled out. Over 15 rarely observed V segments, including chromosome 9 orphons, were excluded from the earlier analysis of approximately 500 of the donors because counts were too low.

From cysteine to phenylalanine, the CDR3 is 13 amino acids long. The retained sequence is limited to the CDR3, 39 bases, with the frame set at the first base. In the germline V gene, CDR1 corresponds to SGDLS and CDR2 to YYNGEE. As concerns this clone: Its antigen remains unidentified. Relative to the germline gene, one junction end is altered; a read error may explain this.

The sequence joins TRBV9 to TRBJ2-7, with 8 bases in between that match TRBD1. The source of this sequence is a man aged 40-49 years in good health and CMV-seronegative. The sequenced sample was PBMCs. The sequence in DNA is TGTGCCAGCAGCAGATTCGGGACAGGACAATTGGAATTC. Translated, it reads CASSRFGTGQLEF.